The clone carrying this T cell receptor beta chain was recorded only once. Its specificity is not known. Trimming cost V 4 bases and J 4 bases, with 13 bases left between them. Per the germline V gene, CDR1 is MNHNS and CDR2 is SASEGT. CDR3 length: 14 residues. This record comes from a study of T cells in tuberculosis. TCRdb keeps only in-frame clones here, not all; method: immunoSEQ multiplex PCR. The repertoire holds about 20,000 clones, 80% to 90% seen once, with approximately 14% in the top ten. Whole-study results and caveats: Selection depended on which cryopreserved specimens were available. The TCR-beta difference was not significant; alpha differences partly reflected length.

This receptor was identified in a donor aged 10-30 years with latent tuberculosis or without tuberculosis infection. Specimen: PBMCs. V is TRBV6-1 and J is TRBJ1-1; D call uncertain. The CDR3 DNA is TGTGCCAGCAGTGGAGAGAGGTCCTTCACTGAAGCTTTCTTT. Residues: CASSGERSFTEAFF.